One and the same sample provided the 21 T cell receptor beta chains below, sequenced in a study of cytomegalovirus exposure and HLA in healthy donors. The PCR ran on 60 Vbeta and 13 Jbeta primers. Measured with immunoSEQ multiplex PCR; TCRdb has only the in-frame clones, and not every one. The sample records under 200,000 clones, 55% to 70% being singletons. Input material: PBMCs. Receptors originate from a woman aged 40 to 50 in good health and CMV-seropositive.

This clone occurred a few times. The chain links TRBV7-6 to TRBJ1-1; D is unresolved. The V end was cut by 0 bases, the J end by 5 bases, with 7 bases between. The CDR3 runs 13 residues. In germline, CDR1 is SGHVS, CDR2 FNYEAQ. The CDR3 region is CASSLAAETEAFF. In nucleotides, the CDR3 is TGTGCCAGCAGCTTAGCCGCGGAGACTGAAGCTTTCTTT.

V usage is TRBV7-6 and J usage is TRBJ2-2; 9 bases are shared with TRBD1. The germline CDR1 and CDR2 sequences are SGHVS and FNYEAQ. The CDR3 extends over 16 amino acids. Trimming at V came to 1 base and at J to 2 bases, leaving 2 bases not matched to a gene. DNA of the CDR3: TGTGCCAGCAGCTTAGAACAGGGGGCTAACACCGGGGAGCTGTTTTTT. Translating it yields CASSLEQGANTGELFF. Looking up the rest from reference TRBV7-6 and TRBJ2-2 gives the full variable domain: GAGVSQSPRYKVTKRGQDVALRCDPISGHVSLYWYRQALGQGPEFLTYFNYEAQQDKSGLPNDRFSAERPEGSISTLTIQRTEQRDSAMYRCASSLEQGANTGELFFGEGSRLTVL.

This chain joins TRBV7-2 and TRBJ1-4; 7 bases agree with TRBD1. The CDR3 consists of 16 residues. Trimming at V came to 5 bases and at J to 0 bases, leaving 6 bases not matched to a gene. The V gene's germline CDR1 is SGHTA and CDR2 FQGNSA. The CDR3 loop reads CASSPHQGATNEKLFF. The CDR3 bases are TGTGCCAGCAGCCCACACCAGGGGGCAACTAATGAAAAACTGTTTTTT. The entire variable domain, with the rest obtained from reference TRBV7-2 and TRBJ1-4, is as follows: GAGVSQSPSNKVTEKGKDVELRCDPISGHTALYWYRQSLGQGLEFLIYFQGNSAPDKSGLPSDRFSAERTGGSVSTLTIQRTQQEDSAVYLCASSPHQGATNEKLFFGSGTQLSVL.

The chain carries TRBV5-1 and TRBJ2-1; 7 positions match TRBD2. CDR1 is SGHRS and CDR2 is YFSETQ in the germline V gene. V lost 1 base and J lost 7; bases outside the gene matches: 17. The length of the CDR3 is 18 residues. For the CDR3, the DNA is TGCGCCAGCAGCTTGACCCCCACCCGAACGGGGGGTCAAAATGAGCAGTTCTTC. Translated, it gives CASSLTPTRTGGQNEQFF.

This clone was observed a handful of times. The chain uses TRBV28 and TRBJ2-1; 7 positions agree with TRBD2. J was trimmed by 6 bases and V by 4 bases; bases with no gene match: 18. CDR3 size: 18 residues. Germline loops: CDR1 MDHEN, CDR2 SYDVKM. The chain's CDR3 is CASSSPPRPSGLINEQFF. CDR3 DNA sequence: TGTGCCAGCAGTTCCCCCCCCCGGCCTAGCGGATTGATCAATGAGCAGTTCTTC.

This clone was seen more than once but under ten times. V gene TRBV29-1 combines with J gene TRBJ2-1; no definite D call. The CDR3 extends over 16 amino acids. V was trimmed by 3 bases and J by 0 bases, leaving 15 bases between them. Germline V gene data show CDR1 as SQVTM and CDR2 as ANQGSEA. In DNA form, the CDR3 reads TGCAGCGTTGAGGTACCTGGGCTCAGCTCCTACAATGAGCAGTTCTTC. It specifies CSVEVPGLSSYNEQFF.

CDR3 in amino acids: CAATKRVQETQYF. In DNA form, the CDR3 reads TGTGCCGCGACGAAGAGGGTTCAAGAGACCCAGTACTTC. The chain combines TRBV28 with TRBJ2-5; a possible D gene is TRBD2 (5 bases). Germline V CDR1 and CDR2: MDHEN, SYDVKM. Trimming removed 11 bases from V and 2 bases from J, with 15 bases in between. The CDR3 covers 13 residues.

In its sample, this clone was seen a few times. The chain couples TRBV2 to TRBJ1-2; D uncertain. Germline V CDR1 and CDR2: SNHLY, FYNNEI. Trimming took 5 bases from V and 1 from J, leaving 5 bases between them. This CDR3 has 12 residues. In nucleotides, the CDR3 is TGTGCCAGCAGTCCCCATAACTATGGCTACACCTTC. This translates into CASSPHNYGYTF. Filled out from reference TRBV2 and TRBJ1-2, the complete variable domain reads EPEVTQTPSHQVTQMGQEVILRCVPISNHLYFYWYRQILGQKVEFLVSFYNNEISEKSEIFDDQFSVERPDGSNFTLKIRSTKLEDSAMYFCASSPHNYGYTFGSGTRLTVV.

The V call is TRBV11-3, the J call TRBJ1-1; a possible D gene is TRBD1 (6 bases). Trimming removed 1 base from V and 1 base from J, with 13 bases in between. The germline gives CDR1 SGHNT, CDR2 YENEEA. The CDR3 has 16 amino acids. CDR3 loop: CASSLGGGSWNTEAFF. The CDR3 coding sequence is TGTGCCAGCAGCTTAGGTGGGGGCTCTTGGAACACTGAAGCTTTCTTT.

The V and J genes are TRBV7-9 and TRBJ2-3; D is uncertain. Trimming took off 8 bases at V and 8 bases at J, with 8 bases between the two ends. This CDR3 comprises 10 residues. From germline, CDR1 is SEHNR and CDR2 FQNEAQ (reference sequence). This CDR3 is CASEAGTQYF. The DNA of the CDR3 is TGTGCCAGCGAGGCCGGTACGCAGTATTTT.

This clone was counted a few times. The chain joins TRBV6-6 to TRBJ1-6; 7 bases line up with TRBD1. CDR1 is MNHNY, CDR2 SVGAGI, per germline (reference sequence). The CDR3 has 15 amino acids. After removal of 3 bases from V and 7 bases from J, the junction contained 6 bases not matched to a gene. The CDR3 DNA is TGTGCCAGCAGTTATGCGGAGGACAGGAATTCACCCCTCCACTTT. Its protein is CASSYAEDRNSPLHF.

V is TRBV2 and J is TRBJ2-5, with TRBD1 matching over 7 bases. With 7 bases clipped from V and 2 bases from J, the junction kept 7 bases outside the gene matches. There are 14 residues in the CDR3. Germline CDR1 is SNHLY and CDR2 is FYNNEI. CDR3 amino acids: CASKDGGQQETQYF. The DNA for the CDR3 is TGTGCCAGCAAAGATGGGGGACAGCAAGAGACCCAGTACTTC.

V usage is TRBV19 and J usage is TRBJ1-2, with D maybe TRBD1 (6 bases). CDR1 and CDR2 from the germline V gene are LNHDA and SQIVND (reference sequence). Trimming removed 6 bases at V and 3 bases at J, with 11 bases between. The CDR3 is made up of 13 amino acids. CDR3 in DNA: TGTGCCAGTAGCGATAGGACAGACTATGGCTACACCTTC. This codes for CASSDRTDYGYTF.

This clone was counted once. This rearrangement joins TRBV12-5 to TRBJ2-3, with D unclear. Trimming shortened V by 7 bases and J by 6 bases, and 11 bases separated the two germline ends. Germline V lookup: CDR1 LGHNT, CDR2 FRNRAP. This CDR3 has 12 amino acids. CDR3 protein: CASVPNRDTQYF. CDR3 DNA sequence: TGTGCTAGTGTCCCAAATCGGGATACGCAGTATTTT.

The gene calls are TRBV4-3 and TRBJ2-5; 8 bases fit TRBD2. The J call may not be correct, given that the DNA end is closer to TRBJ2-7. The germline V gene encodes CDR1 LGHNA and CDR2 YSLEER. There are 15 residues in the CDR3. The CDR3 DNA reads as TGCGCCAGCAGCCCCGCGGGACTAGGAATCTACGAGCAGTACTTC. Encoded protein: CASSPAGLGIYEQYF.

The chain employs TRBV28 and TRBJ1-5; D is unresolved. The CDR3 length is 14 residues. From germline, CDR1 is MDHEN and CDR2 SYDVKM. Trimming pared 2 bases from V and 7 bases from J, leaving 12 bases between. The CDR3 DNA reads TGTGCCAGCAGTTTAAGCCAGGCAAACCAGCCCCAGCATTTT. Its translation is CASSLSQANQPQHF.

This clone has just a few counts. The chain carries TRBV5-1 and TRBJ2-1, with 16 bases identical to TRBD2. Germline V gives CDR1 SGHRS, CDR2 YFSETQ. The CDR3 totals 17 residues. Trimming cost V 3 bases and J 9 bases; bases outside gene matches: 9. The DNA of the CDR3 is TGCGCCAGCAGCTCGGACCCGGGACTAGCGGGAGGGCCTGAGCAGTTCTTC. It yields the protein CASSSDPGLAGGPEQFF.

The rearrangement joins TRBV4-2 to TRBJ1-6, with D perhaps matching TRBD1 (5 bases). The CDR3 runs to 16 residues. Per the germline V gene, CDR1 is LGHNA and CDR2 is YNFKEQ. With 0 bases removed from V and 3 bases from J, the gap between germline ends came to 9 bases. Written as DNA, the CDR3 is TGTGCCAGCAGCCAAGAGACAGAATTCTATAATTCACCCCTCCACTTT. Translated, it gives CASSQETEFYNSPLHF.

The chain has TRBV6-4 and TRBJ2-3, with 9 bases that match TRBD1. The CDR3 is 16 residues long. Trimming removed 2 bases from V and 8 bases from J; junction bases left unmatched: 11. The V gene's germline CDR1 is MRHNA and CDR2 SNTAGT. For the CDR3, the DNA is TGTGCCAGCAGTGACCCGGGGACAGGGTGGGCGTGTACGCAGTATTTT. This codes for CASSDPGTGWACTQYF.

The CDR3: CASSTGQGAYEQYF. The DNA of the CDR3 is TGCGCCAGCAGCACCGGACAGGGCGCCTACGAGCAGTACTTC. The J gene is TRBJ2-7, the V gene TRBV5-1, with 8 bases that match TRBD1. The CDR3 totals 14 residues. Looked up from germline, CDR1 is SGHRS and CDR2 is YFSETQ. V dropped 4 bases and J dropped 2; count of bases not matched to a gene: 5. Full variable domain (missing parts from reference TRBV5-1 and TRBJ2-7): KAGVTQTPRYLIKTRGQQVTLSCSPISGHRSVSWYQQTPGQGLQFLFEYFSETQRNKGNFPGRFSGRQFSNSRSEMNVSTLELGDSALYLCASSTGQGAYEQYFGPGTRLTVT.

The chain carries TRBV4-3 and TRBJ1-4; TRBD1 matches at 8 bases. Germline CDR1 LGHNA, CDR2 YSLEER. After removal of 0 bases from V and 7 bases from J, the junction contained 7 bases not matched to a gene. This CDR3 is 16 amino acids long. CDR3 nucleotides: TGCGCCAGCAGCCAAGATATTGGACAGGGAGGTGAAAAACTGTTTTTT. As protein: CASSQDIGQGGEKLFF.